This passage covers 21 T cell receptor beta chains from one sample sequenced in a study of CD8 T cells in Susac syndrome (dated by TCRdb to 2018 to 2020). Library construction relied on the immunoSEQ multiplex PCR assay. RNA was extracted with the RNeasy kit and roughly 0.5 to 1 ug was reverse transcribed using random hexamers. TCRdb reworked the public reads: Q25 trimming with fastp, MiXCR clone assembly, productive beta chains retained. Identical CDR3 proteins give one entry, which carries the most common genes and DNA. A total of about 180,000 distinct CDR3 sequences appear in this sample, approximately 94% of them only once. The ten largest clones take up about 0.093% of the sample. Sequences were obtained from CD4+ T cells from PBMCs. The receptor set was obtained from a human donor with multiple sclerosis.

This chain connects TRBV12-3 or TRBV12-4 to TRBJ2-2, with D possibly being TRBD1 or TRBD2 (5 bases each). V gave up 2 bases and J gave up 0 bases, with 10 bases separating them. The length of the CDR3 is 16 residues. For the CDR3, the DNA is TGTGCCAGCAGTTTATTCGTGGGGGCGAACACCGGGGAGCTGTTTTTT. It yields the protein CASSLFVGANTGELFF.

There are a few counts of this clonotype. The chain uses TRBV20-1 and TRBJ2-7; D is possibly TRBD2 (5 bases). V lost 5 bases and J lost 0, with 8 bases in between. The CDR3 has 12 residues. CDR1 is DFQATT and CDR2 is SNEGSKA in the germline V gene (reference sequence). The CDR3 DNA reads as TGCAGTGCTTCCCGGGGCTCCTACGAGCAGTACTTC. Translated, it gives CSASRGSYEQYF.

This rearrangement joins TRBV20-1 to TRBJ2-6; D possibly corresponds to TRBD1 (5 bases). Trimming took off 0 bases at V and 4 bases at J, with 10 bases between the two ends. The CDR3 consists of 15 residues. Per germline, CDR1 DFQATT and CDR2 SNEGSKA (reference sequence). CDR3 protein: CSARDQGAGANVLTF. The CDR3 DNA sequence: TGCAGTGCTAGAGATCAAGGGGCCGGGGCCAACGTCCTGACTTTC.

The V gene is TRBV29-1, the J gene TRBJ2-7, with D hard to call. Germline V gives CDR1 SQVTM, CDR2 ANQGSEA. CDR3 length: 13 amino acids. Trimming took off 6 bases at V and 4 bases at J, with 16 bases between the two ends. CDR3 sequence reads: CSVYLQTDYEQYF. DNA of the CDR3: TGCAGCGTATACCTCCAAACAGATTACGAGCAGTACTTC.

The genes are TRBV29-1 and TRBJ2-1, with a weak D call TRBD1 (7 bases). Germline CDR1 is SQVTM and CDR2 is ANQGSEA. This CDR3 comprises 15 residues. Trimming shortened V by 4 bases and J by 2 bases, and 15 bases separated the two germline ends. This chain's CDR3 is CSVGVQGRPYNEQFF. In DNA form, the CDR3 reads TGCAGCGTTGGAGTACAGGGGAGGCCCTACAATGAGCAGTTCTTC.

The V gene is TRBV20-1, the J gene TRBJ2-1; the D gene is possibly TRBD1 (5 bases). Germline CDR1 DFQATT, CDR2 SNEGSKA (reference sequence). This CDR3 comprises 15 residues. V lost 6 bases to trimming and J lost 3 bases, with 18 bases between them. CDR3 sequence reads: CSATLTAGRYNEQFF. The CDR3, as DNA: TGCAGTGCCACCCTGACAGCCGGGCGCTACAATGAGCAGTTCTTC.

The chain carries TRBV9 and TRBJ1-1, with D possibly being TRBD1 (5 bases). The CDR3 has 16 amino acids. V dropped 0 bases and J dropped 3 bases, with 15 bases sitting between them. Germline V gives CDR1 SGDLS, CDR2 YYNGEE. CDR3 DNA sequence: TGTGCCAGCAGCGTAGGTGCGCTCTTAGGGGACACTGAAGCTTTCTTT. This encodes CASSVGALLGDTEAFF.

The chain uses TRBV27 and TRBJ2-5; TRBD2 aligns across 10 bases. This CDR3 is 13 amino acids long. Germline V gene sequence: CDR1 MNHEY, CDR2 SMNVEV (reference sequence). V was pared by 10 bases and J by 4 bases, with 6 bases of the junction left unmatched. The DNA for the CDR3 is TGTGCCACCAGCGGGGGGGGTAGAGAGACCCAGTACTTC. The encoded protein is CATSGGGRETQYF.

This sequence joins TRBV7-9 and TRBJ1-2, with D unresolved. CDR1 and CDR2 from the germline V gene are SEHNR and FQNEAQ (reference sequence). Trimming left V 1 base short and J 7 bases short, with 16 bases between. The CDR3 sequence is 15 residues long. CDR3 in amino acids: CASSLGSGGAGGYTF. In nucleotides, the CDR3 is TGTGCCAGCAGCTTAGGATCAGGCGGTGCCGGTGGCTACACCTTC.

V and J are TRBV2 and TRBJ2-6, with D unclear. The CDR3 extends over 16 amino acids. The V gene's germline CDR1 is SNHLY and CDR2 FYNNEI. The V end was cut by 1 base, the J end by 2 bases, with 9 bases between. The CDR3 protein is CASSEGVLTGANVLTF. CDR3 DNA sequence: TGTGCCAGCAGTGAAGGAGTGCTAACTGGGGCCAACGTCCTGACTTTC.

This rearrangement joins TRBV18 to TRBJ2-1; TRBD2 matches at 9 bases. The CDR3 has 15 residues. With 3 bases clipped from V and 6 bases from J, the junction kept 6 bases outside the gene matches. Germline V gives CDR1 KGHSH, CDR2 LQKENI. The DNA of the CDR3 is TGTGCCAGCTCACCCTTAGCGGGGGCGACCAATGAGCAGTTCTTC. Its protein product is CASSPLAGATNEQFF.

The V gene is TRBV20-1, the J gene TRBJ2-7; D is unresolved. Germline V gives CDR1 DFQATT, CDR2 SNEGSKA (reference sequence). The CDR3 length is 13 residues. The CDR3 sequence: CSCKTLPPYEQYF. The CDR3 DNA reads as TGCAGCTGCAAGACACTGCCCCCCTACGAGCAGTACTTC.

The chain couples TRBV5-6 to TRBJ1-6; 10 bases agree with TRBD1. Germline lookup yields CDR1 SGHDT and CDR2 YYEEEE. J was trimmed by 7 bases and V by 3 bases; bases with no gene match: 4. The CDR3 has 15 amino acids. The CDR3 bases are TGTGCCAGCAGCTACTGGACAGGGGGGAATTCACCCCTCCACTTT. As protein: CASSYWTGGNSPLHF.

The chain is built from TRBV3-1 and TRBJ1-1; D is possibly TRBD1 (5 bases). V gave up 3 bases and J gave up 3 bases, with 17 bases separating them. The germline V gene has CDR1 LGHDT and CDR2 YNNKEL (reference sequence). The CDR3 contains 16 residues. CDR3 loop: CASSHRVGAGDTEAFF. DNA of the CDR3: TGTGCCAGCAGCCATCGAGTCGGGGCCGGGGACACTGAAGCTTTCTTT.

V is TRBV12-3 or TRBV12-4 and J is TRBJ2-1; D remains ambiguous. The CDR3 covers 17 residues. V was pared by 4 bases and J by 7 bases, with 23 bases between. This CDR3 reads CASSSFVGLKGRNEQFF. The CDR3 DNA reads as TGTGCCAGCAGTTCCTTCGTCGGGCTAAAGGGTAGGAATGAGCAGTTCTTC.

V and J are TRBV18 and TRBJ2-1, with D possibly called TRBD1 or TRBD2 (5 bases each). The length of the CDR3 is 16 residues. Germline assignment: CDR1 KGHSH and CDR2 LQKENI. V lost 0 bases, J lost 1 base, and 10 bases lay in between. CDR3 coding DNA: TGTGCCAGCTCACCACCAGGGACCAATTCCTACAATGAGCAGTTCTTC. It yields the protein CASSPPGTNSYNEQFF.

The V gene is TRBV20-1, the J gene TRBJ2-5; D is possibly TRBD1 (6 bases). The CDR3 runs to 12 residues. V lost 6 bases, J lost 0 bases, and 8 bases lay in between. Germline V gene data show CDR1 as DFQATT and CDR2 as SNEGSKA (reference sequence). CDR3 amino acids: CSARTDQETQYF. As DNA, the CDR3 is TGCAGTGCCAGGACAGACCAAGAGACCCAGTACTTC.

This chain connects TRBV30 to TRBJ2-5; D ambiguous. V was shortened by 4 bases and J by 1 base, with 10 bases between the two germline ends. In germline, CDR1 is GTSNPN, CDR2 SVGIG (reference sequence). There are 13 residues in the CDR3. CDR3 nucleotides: TGTGCCTGGAATAGGGCAAGCCAAGAGACCCAGTACTTC. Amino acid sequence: CAWNRASQETQYF.

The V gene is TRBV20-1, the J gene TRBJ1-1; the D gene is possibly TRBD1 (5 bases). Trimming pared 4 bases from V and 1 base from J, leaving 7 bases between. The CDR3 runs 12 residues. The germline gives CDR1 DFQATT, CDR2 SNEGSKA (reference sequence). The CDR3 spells CSATRENTEAFF. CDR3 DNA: TGCAGTGCTACCAGGGAGAACACTGAAGCTTTCTTT.

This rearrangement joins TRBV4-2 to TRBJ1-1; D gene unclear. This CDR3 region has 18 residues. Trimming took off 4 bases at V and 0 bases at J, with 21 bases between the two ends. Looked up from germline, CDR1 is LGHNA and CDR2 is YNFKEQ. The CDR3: CASSLLHALPNLNTEAFF. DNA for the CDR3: TGTGCCAGCAGCCTTTTACATGCCCTCCCAAACTTGAACACTGAAGCTTTCTTT.

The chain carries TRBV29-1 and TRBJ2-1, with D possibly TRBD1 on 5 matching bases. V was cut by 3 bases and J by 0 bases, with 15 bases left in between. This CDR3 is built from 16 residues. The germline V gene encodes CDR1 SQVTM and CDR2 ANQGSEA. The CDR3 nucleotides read TGCAGCGTTGATTCCAAGGGGAAAAGCTCCTACAATGAGCAGTTCTTC. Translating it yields CSVDSKGKSSYNEQFF.